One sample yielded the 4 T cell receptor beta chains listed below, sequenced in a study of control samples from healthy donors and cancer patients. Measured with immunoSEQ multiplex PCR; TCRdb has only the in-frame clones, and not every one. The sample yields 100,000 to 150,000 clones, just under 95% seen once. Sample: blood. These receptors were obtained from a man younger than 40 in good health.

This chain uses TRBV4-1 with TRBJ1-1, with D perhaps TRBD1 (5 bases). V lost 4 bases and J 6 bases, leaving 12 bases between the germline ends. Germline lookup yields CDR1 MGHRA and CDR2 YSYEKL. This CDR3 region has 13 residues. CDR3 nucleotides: TGCGCCAGCAGCCGGGACTCCCTTCCTGAAGCTTTCTTT. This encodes CASSRDSLPEAFF.

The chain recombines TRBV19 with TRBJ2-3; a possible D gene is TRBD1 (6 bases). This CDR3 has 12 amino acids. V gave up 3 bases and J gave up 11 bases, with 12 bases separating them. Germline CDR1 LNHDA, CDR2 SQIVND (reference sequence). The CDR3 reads CASSISRGGQYF. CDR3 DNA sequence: TGTGCCAGTAGTATTTCCAGGGGTGGGCAGTATTTT.

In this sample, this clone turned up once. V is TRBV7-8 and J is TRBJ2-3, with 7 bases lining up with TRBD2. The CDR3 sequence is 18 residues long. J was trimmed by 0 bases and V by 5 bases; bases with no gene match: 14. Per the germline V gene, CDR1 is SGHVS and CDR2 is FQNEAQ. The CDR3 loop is CASSPGQAREASTDTQYF. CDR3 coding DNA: TGTGCCAGCAGCCCCGGACAAGCACGGGAGGCGAGCACAGATACGCAGTATTTT. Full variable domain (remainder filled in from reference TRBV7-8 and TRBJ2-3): GAGVSQSPRYKVAKRGQDVALRCDPISGHVSLFWYQQALGQGPEFLTYFQNEAQLDKSGLPSDRFFAERPEGSVSTLKIQRTQQEDSAVYLCASSPGQAREASTDTQYFGPGTRLTVL.

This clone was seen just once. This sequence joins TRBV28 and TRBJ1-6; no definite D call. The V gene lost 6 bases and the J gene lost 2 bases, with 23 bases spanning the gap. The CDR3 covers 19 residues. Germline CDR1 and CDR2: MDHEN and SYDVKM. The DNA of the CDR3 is TGTGCCAGCAGCAAGGAAAGACCCACGACCGCCACCTATAATTCACCCCTCCACTTT. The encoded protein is CASSKERPTTATYNSPLHF.